Presented here are 25 T cell receptor beta chains from one specimen sequenced in a study of T cell responses to AZD1222 COVID-19 vaccine (dated by TCRdb to 2020 to 2022). The time point label, read with the paper, signifies: baseline before first vaccination. Library creation used the immunoSEQ multiplex PCR assay. TCRdb holds this immuneACCESS table with in-frame rearrangements only. Some clones are missing; in checked studies, unresolved V genes explain under half, and the rest has no known cause. Across this sample there are more than 85,000 clones, with roughly nine tenths seen only once. The ten largest clonotypes hold 7% to 9% of the sample. Material: peripheral blood, obtained on day 0 of AZD1222 vaccination. These receptors all stem from an adult in good health.

The gene calls are TRBV11-2 and TRBJ1-1; no clear D. The V gene lost 6 bases and the J gene lost 1 base, with 9 bases spanning the gap. The CDR3 length is 13 residues. Per the germline V gene, CDR1 is SGHAT and CDR2 is FQNNGV. This CDR3 is CASRREANTEAFF. The CDR3 DNA reads as TGTGCCAGCAGAAGGGAAGCGAACACTGAAGCTTTCTTT.

The V call is TRBV2, the J call TRBJ2-7; 13 bases are shared with TRBD2. Per the germline V gene, CDR1 is SNHLY and CDR2 is FYNNEI. V was pared by 1 base and J by 6 bases, with 0 bases of the junction left unmatched. This CDR3 spans 14 amino acids. This chain's CDR3 is CASSEGTSGSEQYF. The CDR3 coding sequence is TGTGCCAGCAGTGAAGGGACTAGCGGGAGCGAGCAGTACTTC.

This clone was recorded many times. J is TRBJ2-7 and V is TRBV7-2; 8 nucleotides line up with TRBD2. CDR1 and CDR2 from the germline V gene are SGHTA and FQGNSA. V was pared by 0 bases and J by 12 bases, with 4 bases of the junction left unmatched. CDR3 length: 12 amino acids. The CDR3 loop is CASSLATSAWYF. In DNA form, the CDR3 reads TGTGCCAGCAGCTTAGCGACTAGCGCCTGGTACTTC.

The chain links TRBV4-2 to TRBJ2-5, with no clear D. The CDR3 has 16 amino acids. The germline gives CDR1 LGHNA, CDR2 YNFKEQ. V was shortened by 4 bases and J by 1 base, with 16 bases between the two germline ends. Written as DNA, the CDR3 is TGTGCCAGCAGCCGGGCGGACCAAGCGCTCCAAGAGACCCAGTACTTC. This gives the protein CASSRADQALQETQYF.

This clone was observed a few times. This chain uses TRBV19 with TRBJ2-5, with D unresolved. CDR3 size: 14 residues. The V end was cut by 0 bases, the J end by 3 bases, with 8 bases between. Looked up from germline, CDR1 is LNHDA and CDR2 is SQIVND (reference sequence). The CDR3 is CASSIEGVEETQYF. In DNA form, the CDR3 reads TGTGCCAGTAGTATAGAGGGCGTGGAAGAGACCCAGTACTTC. The variable domain in full, with the rest retrieved from reference TRBV19 and TRBJ2-5, is DGGITQSPKYLFRKEGQNVTLSCEQNLNHDAMYWYRQDPGQGLRLIYYSQIVNDFQKGDIAEGYSVSREKKESFPLTVTSAQKNPTAFYLCASSIEGVEETQYFGPGTRLLVL.

V and J are TRBV4-2 and TRBJ2-3; D call uncertain. Trimming removed 4 bases at V and 7 bases at J, with 9 bases between. This CDR3 is 12 amino acids long. Germline V gene sequence: CDR1 LGHNA, CDR2 YNFKEQ. The CDR3 bases are TGTGCCAGCAGCCCTGGTATTCATACGCAGTATTTT. This codes for CASSPGIHTQYF.

The rearrangement joins TRBV11-2 to TRBJ2-1; 7 bases agree with TRBD2. Trimming at V came to 1 base and at J to 0 bases, leaving 6 bases not matched to a gene. The CDR3 runs to 17 residues. Germline-derived CDR1 and CDR2 are SGHAT and FQNNGV. CDR3 in amino acids: CASSLAPAGVSYNEQFF. CDR3 nucleotides: TGTGCCAGCAGCTTAGCCCCCGCGGGAGTCTCCTACAATGAGCAGTTCTTC.

The rearrangement joins TRBV19 to TRBJ1-5; D call uncertain. Germline CDR1 and CDR2: LNHDA and SQIVND (reference sequence). The length of the CDR3 is 13 residues. V shed 3 bases and J shed 5 bases, with 8 bases lying between them. CDR3 region: CASSMGFYQPQHF. CDR3 nucleotides: TGTGCCAGTAGTATGGGCTTTTATCAGCCCCAGCATTTT.

The chain couples TRBV7-9 to TRBJ2-1; D uncertain. From germline, CDR1 is SEHNR and CDR2 FQNEAQ (reference sequence). The CDR3 covers 15 residues. V shed 5 bases and J shed 1 base, with 12 bases lying between them. DNA of the CDR3: TGTGCCAGCAGCCTCGGTTGGGGTTCCTACAATGAGCAGTTCTTC. Translated: CASSLGWGSYNEQFF.

The genes are TRBV7-6 and TRBJ1-1; 8 nucleotides align to TRBD1. V lost 5 bases and J lost 8; bases outside the gene matches: 13. This CDR3 region has 15 residues. Germline-derived CDR1 and CDR2 are SGHVS and FNYEAQ. This chain's CDR3 is CASSPRIPDRAEAFF. In nucleotides, the CDR3 is TGTGCCAGCAGCCCCAGAATTCCGGACAGGGCGGAAGCTTTCTTT.

The rearrangement links TRBV4-3 to TRBJ2-2, with D uncertain. The germline V gene has CDR1 LGHNA and CDR2 YSLEER. The CDR3 extends over 14 amino acids. Deletions cut 2 bases from V and 2 bases from J, with 6 bases between. Here the CDR3 reads CASSQWINTGELFF. The CDR3 DNA reads TGCGCCAGCAGCCAATGGATCAACACCGGGGAGCTGTTTTTT.

The genes are TRBV4-2 and TRBJ1-1, with D unclear. Germline V gene sequence: CDR1 LGHNA, CDR2 YNFKEQ. The CDR3 runs 16 residues. V was trimmed by 3 bases and J by 1 base, leaving 15 bases between them. In DNA, the CDR3 is TGTGCCAGCAGCCACCTCCCCGGACGTAAGAACACTGAAGCTTTCTTT. This codes for CASSHLPGRKNTEAFF.

V gene TRBV15 combines with J gene TRBJ2-2, with D maybe TRBD1 (6 bases). V was trimmed by 3 bases and J by 2 bases, leaving 19 bases between them. The germline V gene has CDR1 LNHNV and CDR2 YYDKDF (reference sequence). The CDR3 runs 18 residues. The CDR3 DNA follows: TGTGCCACCAGCAGGATTATAGGGACACCGAGAAACACCGGGGAGCTGTTTTTT. This encodes CATSRIIGTPRNTGELFF.

V is TRBV3-1 (or the pseudogene TRBV3-2) and J is TRBJ1-6; TRBD1 might be the D (6 bases). V lost 4 bases to trimming and J lost 4 bases, with 20 bases between them. Germline-derived CDR1 and CDR2 are LGHDT and YNNKEL (reference sequence). This CDR3 contains 18 residues. The CDR3 DNA sequence: TGTGCCAGCAGCCCCCCCCCTCAGGGGACCGGGTATAATTCACCCCTCCACTTT. Protein: CASSPPPQGTGYNSPLHF.

J is TRBJ2-7 and V is TRBV7-8; 7 positions match TRBD2. Trimming cost V 1 base and J 0 bases; bases outside gene matches: 3. This CDR3 region has 15 residues. Germline CDR1 and CDR2: SGHVS and FQNEAQ. CDR3: CASSLVGGGSYEQYF. For the CDR3, the DNA is TGTGCCAGCAGCTTAGTAGGCGGGGGCTCCTACGAGCAGTACTTC.

The chain combines TRBV5-1 with TRBJ1-1, with 10 bases aligning to TRBD1. The CDR3 spans 13 residues. Germline V gene data show CDR1 as SGHRS and CDR2 as YFSETQ. Trimming at V came to 4 bases and at J to 7 bases, leaving 4 bases not matched to a gene. The CDR3 loop reads CASSRGQGNEAFF. For the CDR3, the DNA is TGCGCCAGCAGCCGGGGACAGGGGAATGAAGCTTTCTTT.

The V call is TRBV5-1, the J call TRBJ1-2; 7 bases map to TRBD1. The CDR3 is made up of 15 amino acids. The V gene end was trimmed by 0 bases and the J gene end by 2 bases; junction bases not matched to a gene: 4. CDR1 is SGHRS, CDR2 YFSETQ, per germline. CDR3 DNA: TGCGCCAGCAGCTTGGCCCCGACAGGGAACTATGGCTACACCTTC. This gives the protein CASSLAPTGNYGYTF.

Only one count was recorded for this clone. J is TRBJ2-5 and V is TRBV15; TRBD2 agrees at 12 bases. Trimming took 2 bases from V and 3 from J; bases not matched to a gene: 16. This CDR3 contains 20 residues. The germline V gene has CDR1 LNHNV and CDR2 YYDKDF (reference sequence). Written as DNA, the CDR3 is TGTGCCACCAGCAGAAATCCCCGGACTAGCGGGGCGCTTCGGGAAGAGACCCAGTACTTC. It codes for CATSRNPRTSGALREETQYF.

The chain combines TRBV30 with TRBJ1-1; D uncertain. Trimming left V 4 bases short and J 4 bases short, with 7 bases between. CDR3 length: 11 amino acids. Germline CDR1 is GTSNPN and CDR2 is SVGIG (reference sequence). CDR3 sequence (DNA): TGTGCCTGGACGGGCTTCACTGAAGCTTTCTTT. Translated: CAWTGFTEAFF.

The chain is built from TRBV2 and TRBJ1-1, with 8 bases aligning to TRBD1. Per the germline V gene, CDR1 is SNHLY and CDR2 is FYNNEI. V was clipped by 5 bases and J by 3 bases; unmatched bases: 8. The CDR3 is made up of 15 amino acids. The CDR3, as DNA: TGTGCCAGCAGTCGGACAGGGTCCCCGTACACTGAAGCTTTCTTT. Translation: CASSRTGSPYTEAFF.

The chain uses TRBV10-2 and TRBJ2-2; D remains unclear. V dropped 8 bases and J dropped 5 bases, with 12 bases sitting between them. Germline loops: CDR1 WSHSY, CDR2 SAAADI. This CDR3 contains 13 residues. The DNA of the CDR3 is TGCGCCAGCGTAAGACTTGATACCGGGGAGCTGTTTTTT. This sequence encodes CASVRLDTGELFF.

The chain is built from TRBV7-9 and TRBJ2-7; 11 bases match TRBD1. Germline CDR1 SEHNR, CDR2 FQNEAQ (reference sequence). This CDR3 is 15 amino acids long. V gave up 7 bases and J gave up 2 bases; unmatched junction bases: 7. The CDR3 here is CASTSEGQGAYEQYF. For the CDR3, the DNA is TGTGCCAGCACCAGCGAGGGACAGGGGGCCTACGAGCAGTACTTC.

CDR3 nucleotide sequence: TGTGCCAGCTCACAAAGCGGGGGCTCCTACGAGCAGTACTTC. Its protein product is CASSQSGGSYEQYF. The V gene is TRBV18, the J gene TRBJ2-7; 8 bases fit TRBD2. There are 14 residues in the CDR3. V shed 4 bases, J shed 0 bases, and the junction held 2 bases outside the gene matches. CDR1 is KGHSH and CDR2 is LQKENI in the germline V gene. The variable domain in full, completed from reference TRBV18 and TRBJ2-7, reads NAGVMQNPRHLVRRRGQEARLRCSPMKGHSHVYWYRQLPEEGLKFMVYLQKENIIDESGMPKERFSAEFPKEGPSILRIQQVVRGDSAAYFCASSQSGGSYEQYFGPGTRLTVT.

The chain joins TRBV5-1 to TRBJ2-5; D gene uncertain. Germline CDR1 reads SGHRS; CDR2 reads YFSETQ. The CDR3 loop spans 11 amino acids. Trimming stripped 3 bases from V and 5 bases from J, with 5 bases between. CDR3 residues: CASSSGETQYF. CDR3 DNA sequence: TGCGCCAGCAGCTCCGGGGAGACCCAGTACTTC.

The chain employs TRBV5-1 and TRBJ1-1; D not resolved. The CDR3 consists of 14 residues. The V end lost 0 bases, the J end lost 7 bases, and 13 bases lay between the germline ends. Looked up from germline, CDR1 is SGHRS and CDR2 is YFSETQ. The CDR3 coding sequence is TGCGCCAGCAGCTTGGCCGGAGGGTTGCATGAAGCTTTCTTT. This translates into CASSLAGGLHEAFF.